This passage covers 24 T cell receptor beta chains from one sample sequenced in a study of shared clonotypes between healthy human individuals. Sequenced by immunoSEQ multiplex PCR; TCRdb stores in-frame clones only, minus some. The sample holds roughly 2 million clones, roughly 95% seen once. The sample taken for sequencing was naive CD4+ T cells sorted from blood. The subset here: CD45RA+ positively selected. These receptors originate from a man younger than 35 in good health.

The chain is built from TRBV6-1 and TRBJ1-2, with D possibly matching TRBD1 (5 bases). The V and J ends lost 2 bases and 5 bases respectively, with 12 bases between them. CDR1 MNHNS and CDR2 SASEGT come from the germline V gene. The CDR3 is 14 amino acids. In DNA form, the CDR3 reads TGTGCCAGCAGTGAACGACAGCACTTTTATGGCTACACCTTC. This gives the protein CASSERQHFYGYTF.

The V call is TRBV10-3, the J call TRBJ2-5; unclear D gene. Germline V CDR1 and CDR2: ENHRY, SYGVKD. With 3 bases removed from V and 5 bases from J, the gap between germline ends came to 4 bases. CDR3 length: 11 residues. The DNA of the CDR3 is TGTGCCATCAGTGATAAGGAGACCCAGTACTTC. Amino acids: CAISDKETQYF.

As regards this clone: This sample includes further DNA sequences coding for the same CDR3. The gene calls are TRBV10-3 and TRBJ1-2; D remains ambiguous. The CDR3 totals 12 residues. V lost 5 bases, J lost 6 bases, and 10 bases lay in between. Germline CDR1 and CDR2: ENHRY and SYGVKD. The CDR3 sequence: CAISSGGNGYTF. CDR3 coding DNA: TGTGCCATCAGTTCGGGAGGGAATGGCTACACCTTC.

The genes are TRBV5-1 and TRBJ1-1; 7 bases align to TRBD1. V dropped 4 bases and J dropped 3; count of bases not matched to a gene: 6. Germline loops: CDR1 SGHRS, CDR2 YFSETQ. CDR3 length: 14 residues. CDR3 residues: CASSRQQGYTEAFF. In nucleotides, the CDR3 is TGCGCCAGCAGCAGGCAACAGGGGTACACTGAAGCTTTCTTT.

This clone appeared once. This sequence joins TRBV7-2 and TRBJ1-2, with D possibly being TRBD1 (6 bases). The CDR3 length is 14 residues. The V end lost 5 bases, the J end lost 1 base, and 11 bases lay between the germline ends. Germline V gene data show CDR1 as SGHTA and CDR2 as FQGNSA. The CDR3 sequence: CASSEDSLNYGYTF. CDR3 sequence (DNA): TGTGCCAGCAGCGAGGACAGCCTTAACTATGGCTACACCTTC. Combining the CDR3 with reference TRBV7-2 and TRBJ1-2 gives the whole variable domain GAGVSQSPSNKVTEKGKDVELRCDPISGHTALYWYRQSLGQGLEFLIYFQGNSAPDKSGLPSDRFSAERTGGSVSTLTIQRTQQEDSAVYLCASSEDSLNYGYTFGSGTRLTVV.

V and J are TRBV2 and TRBJ2-3; 8 bases fit TRBD2. Germline lookup yields CDR1 SNHLY and CDR2 FYNNEI. V lost 5 bases and J lost 2; bases outside the gene matches: 6. This CDR3 spans 15 amino acids. CDR3 sequence reads: CASSSSGGATDTQYF. In nucleotides, the CDR3 is TGTGCCAGCAGTTCCAGCGGGGGAGCCACAGATACGCAGTATTTT. The entire variable domain, with the rest obtained from reference TRBV2 and TRBJ2-3, is as follows: EPEVTQTPSHQVTQMGQEVILRCVPISNHLYFYWYRQILGQKVEFLVSFYNNEISEKSEIFDDQFSVERPDGSNFTLKIRSTKLEDSAMYFCASSSSGGATDTQYFGPGTRLTVL.

This rearrangement joins TRBV5-1 to TRBJ2-5; D call uncertain. V was pared by 4 bases and J by 5 bases, with 15 bases between. The CDR3 extends over 14 amino acids. Looked up from germline, CDR1 is SGHRS and CDR2 is YFSETQ. The CDR3 protein is CASSRSEPSETQYF. The CDR3 bases are TGCGCCAGCAGCCGTTCGGAGCCCTCGGAGACCCAGTACTTC.

The chain has TRBV18 and TRBJ1-3; D uncertain. The CDR3 has 15 amino acids. The germline V gene encodes CDR1 KGHSH and CDR2 LQKENI. V lost 2 bases and J 0 bases, leaving 8 bases between the germline ends. CDR3 sequence: CASSPMESSGNTIYF. The CDR3 DNA reads as TGTGCCAGCTCACCAATGGAAAGCTCTGGAAACACCATATATTTT.

The chain joins TRBV6-6 to TRBJ2-7, with 11 bases that match TRBD1. The V gene's germline CDR1 is MNHNY and CDR2 SVGAGI (reference sequence). There are 14 residues in the CDR3. V trimming: 5 bases; J trimming: 2 bases; junction bases outside the gene matches: 2. CDR3 sequence (DNA): TGTGCCAGCAGTATGGGACAGGGGGCCTACGAGCAGTACTTC. This sequence encodes CASSMGQGAYEQYF.

To note about this clone: Distinct nucleotide sequences in the sample also encode this CDR3. This rearrangement joins TRBV7-9 to TRBJ1-6, with a possible D match to TRBD1 (5 bases). V lost 5 bases to trimming and J lost 0 bases, with 11 bases between them. Germline CDR1 reads SEHNR; CDR2 reads FQNEAQ (reference sequence). This CDR3 is 16 amino acids long. The CDR3: CASSRDYDSYNSPLHF. The CDR3, as DNA: TGTGCCAGCAGCCGGGACTACGACTCCTATAATTCACCCCTCCACTTT.

CDR3 sequence reads: CASRGTVPDTQYF. The CDR3 DNA reads TGTGCCAGCAGGGGGACAGTTCCAGATACGCAGTATTTT. The chain has TRBV2 and TRBJ2-3, with 7 nucleotides matching TRBD1. With V trimmed by 6 bases and J by 4 bases, 4 bases remained unmatched. The CDR3 consists of 13 residues. From germline, CDR1 is SNHLY and CDR2 FYNNEI.

V is TRBV7-9 and J is TRBJ1-2; the match to TRBD1 covers 10 bases. This CDR3 contains 16 residues. The V and J ends lost 0 bases and 4 bases, in that order; junction bases with no gene match: 5. Germline values: CDR1 SEHNR, CDR2 FQNEAQ (reference sequence). The CDR3 coding sequence is TGTGCCAGCAGCTTAGCGACAGGGGGCAGGACCTATGGCTACACCTTC. Protein sequence: CASSLATGGRTYGYTF.

The chain links TRBV9 to TRBJ2-7; 8 nucleotides line up with TRBD1. The junction had 4 bases not matched to a gene; V was cut back by 0 bases and J by 2 bases. The germline V gene encodes CDR1 SGDLS and CDR2 YYNGEE. This CDR3 is built from 15 residues. CDR3 DNA: TGTGCCAGCAGCGTAGAGGACAGGGCCCCCTACGAGCAGTACTTC. This translates into CASSVEDRAPYEQYF.

The V call is TRBV27, the J call TRBJ1-2; no clear D gene. The V and J ends lost 2 bases and 4 bases respectively, with 8 bases between them. CDR1 MNHEY and CDR2 SMNVEV come from the germline V gene (reference sequence). This CDR3 contains 13 residues. The CDR3 sequence: CASSLNYLYGYTF. CDR3 DNA: TGTGCCAGCAGTTTAAATTACCTCTATGGCTACACCTTC.

The rearrangement links TRBV7-2 to TRBJ2-1; TRBD1 matches 10 bases. Germline loops: CDR1 SGHTA, CDR2 FQGNSA. The V and J ends lost 5 bases and 6 bases, in that order; junction bases with no gene match: 4. This CDR3 is built from 14 residues. Written as DNA, the CDR3 is TGTGCCAGCAGCGCCAGGGACAGGGGCAATGAGCAGTTCTTC. Its protein product is CASSARDRGNEQFF.

The chain is built from TRBV7-9 and TRBJ2-5; unclear D gene. The CDR3 is 15 residues long. The germline V gene has CDR1 SEHNR and CDR2 FQNEAQ (reference sequence). The ends were cut back, 7 bases at V and 2 bases at J, with 17 bases in the middle. The CDR3 DNA is TGTGCCAGCACCCGATTCGGAGAGATACAAGAGACCCAGTACTTC. Translation gives CASTRFGEIQETQYF.

The rearrangement uses TRBV10-3 and TRBJ2-7, with unresolved D. The ends were cut back, 0 bases at V and 5 bases at J, with 11 bases in the middle. CDR3 length: 14 residues. Per germline, CDR1 ENHRY and CDR2 SYGVKD. This chain's CDR3 is CAISESWNRNEQYF. The CDR3 DNA reads TGTGCCATCAGTGAGTCGTGGAACAGAAACGAGCAGTACTTC.

This rearrangement joins TRBV28 to TRBJ2-7, with D possibly being TRBD2 (5 bases). CDR1 and CDR2 (germline): MDHEN, SYDVKM. The CDR3 extends over 12 amino acids. Trimming took 5 bases from V and 7 from J, leaving 12 bases between them. For the CDR3, the DNA is TGTGCCAGCAGTCCAGAATCGGGGGAGCAGTACTTC. Translating it yields CASSPESGEQYF.

This sequence joins TRBV5-4 and TRBJ1-4; D call uncertain. The CDR3 is 14 amino acids. Germline V lookup: CDR1 SGHNT, CDR2 YYREEE (reference sequence). V was pared by 3 bases and J by 8 bases, with 14 bases between. CDR3 in amino acids: CASSSNQVGEKLFF. CDR3 nucleotide sequence: TGTGCCAGCAGCTCGAATCAGGTTGGAGAAAAACTGTTTTTT.

The chain uses TRBV4-1 and TRBJ2-4, with 10 bases identical to TRBD2. CDR3 size: 18 residues. Germline assignment: CDR1 MGHRA and CDR2 YSYEKL. V trimming: 1 base; J trimming: 0 bases; junction bases outside the gene matches: 6. CDR3 DNA: TGCGCCAGCAGCCAAGGGAGGACTAGCGGACTAGCCAAAAACATTCAGTACTTC. The encoded protein is CASSQGRTSGLAKNIQYF.

V is TRBV29-1 and J is TRBJ2-2; TRBD2 matches at 13 bases. After removal of 4 bases from V and 4 bases from J, the junction contained 6 bases not matched to a gene. Germline CDR1 is SQVTM and CDR2 is ANQGSEA. CDR3 length equals 16 residues. The CDR3 bases are TGCAGCGTTGGGACTAGCGGGAGTGCGCTCACCGGGGAGCTGTTTTTT. It codes for CSVGTSGSALTGELFF.

The J gene is TRBJ1-5, the V gene TRBV2, with a weak D call TRBD1 (6 bases). The germline V and J ends were trimmed by 6 bases and 0 bases, with 12 bases remaining between them. The CDR3 runs to 15 residues. Germline values: CDR1 SNHLY, CDR2 FYNNEI. The CDR3 spells CASRVDRYSNQPQHF. The CDR3, as DNA: TGTGCCAGCAGAGTCGACAGGTATAGCAATCAGCCCCAGCATTTT.

The chain employs TRBV5-1 and TRBJ2-7; D is perhaps TRBD1 (6 bases). The CDR3 loop spans 15 amino acids. From germline, CDR1 is SGHRS and CDR2 YFSETQ. V was clipped by 4 bases and J by 4 bases, with 18 bases between them. The CDR3 reads CASSRQDSQGYEQYF. In DNA, the CDR3 is TGCGCCAGCAGCCGCCAGGACAGTCAGGGATACGAGCAGTACTTC.

CDR3 nucleotides: TGTGCCAGCAGCAATGTAGAGACTAGCGGGATAAACACCGGGGAGCTGTTTTTT. Protein: CASSNVETSGINTGELFF. The rearrangement uses TRBV21-1 and TRBJ2-2; TRBD2 reflects the table's D call only, with no check against the DNA. TRBV21-1 is termed a pseudogene. The CDR3 spans 18 residues.